This is a list of T cell receptor beta chains from one sample in a study of T cell changes during pregnancy in multiple sclerosis. Measured with immunoSEQ multiplex PCR; TCRdb has only the in-frame clones, and not every one. The data hold tens of thousands of clones, with 85% to 90% observed a single time. The material sequenced was CD4+ T cells from peripheral blood mononuclear cells, taken in the third trimester of pregnancy. The receptors were gathered from a female donor in good health, enrolled as a control in a pregnancy study. Both conserved end residues are part of each CDR3. The order of the fields is D gene, J gene, V gene, clone size, CDR3 DNA, CDR3 protein. A D gene is named only where the DNA matches it firmly. The size of a clone is reported for some rows only, either as once, few or many, or as a class for expanded clones.

D: TRBD1
J: TRBJ1-1
V: TRBV6-5
size: -
DNA: TGTGCCAGCACCTCCGGACAGGGTGGAGCTTTCTTT
CDR3: CASTSGQGGAFF

D: TRBD1
J: TRBJ1-3
V: TRBV19
size: -
DNA: TGTGCCAGTAGTAGACAGGGATCTGGAAACACCATATATTTT
CDR3: CASSRQGSGNTIYF

D: TRBD2
J: TRBJ2-7
V: TRBV6-1
size: -
DNA: TGTGCCAGTACCCCTAGCGGGACTCACGAGCAGTACTTC
CDR3: CASTPSGTHEQYF

D: -
J: TRBJ2-3
V: TRBV15
size: -
DNA: TGTGCCACCAGCAGAGCCAATGCGTTGGATACGCAGTATTTT
CDR3: CATSRANALDTQYF

D: -
J: TRBJ2-7
V: TRBV6-6
size: -
DNA: TGTGCCAGCAGGCGCGCACAGGTTCCCTCCTACGAGCAGTACTTC
CDR3: CASRRAQVPSYEQYF

D: TRBD2
J: TRBJ2-7
V: TRBV5-1
size: -
DNA: TGCGCCAGCAGCTTGCCCAGCGGGAAGAACGAGCAGTACTTC
CDR3: CASSLPSGKNEQYF

D: -
J: TRBJ2-7
V: TRBV6-5
size: -
DNA: TGTGCCAGCAGGGGAATGACAGGACGTGCCTACGAGCAGTACTTC
CDR3: CASRGMTGRAYEQYF

D: -
J: TRBJ1-6
V: TRBV9
size: -
DNA: TGTGCCAGCAGCGTAGCTGGGAGGGGTTCACCCCTCCACTTT
CDR3: CASSVAGRGSPLHF

D: TRBD2
J: TRBJ2-1
V: TRBV30
size: -
DNA: TGTGCCTGGAGTGTAAGTGGGGTAGCGGGAGCTCGGGGCTCCTACAATGAGCAGTTCTTC
CDR3: CAWSVSGVAGARGSYNEQFF

D: TRBD1
J: TRBJ1-1
V: TRBV5-5
size: -
DNA: TGTGCCAGCAGCCGAGGGACAGCGAACACTGAAGCTTTCTTT
CDR3: CASSRGTANTEAFF

D: TRBD2
J: TRBJ2-7
V: TRBV11-2
size: -
DNA: TGTGCCAGCAGCTTAAAGCGGGGGGCATACGAGCAGTACTTC
CDR3: CASSLKRGAYEQYF

D: -
J: TRBJ1-1
V: TRBV6-6
size: -
DNA: TGTGCCAGCAGGACAGTAGGGGGGGACACTGAAGCTTTCTTT
CDR3: CASRTVGGDTEAFF

D: -
J: TRBJ1-6
V: TRBV9
size: -
DNA: TGTGCCAGCAGTATTACAGGGAATTCACCCCTCCACTTT
CDR3: CASSITGNSPLHF

D: -
J: TRBJ1-1
V: TRBV6-6
size: -
DNA: TGTGCCAGCAGTTACAACAGTAAGGCTGAAGCTTTCTTT
CDR3: CASSYNSKAEAFF

D: TRBD1
J: TRBJ1-2
V: TRBV27
size: -
DNA: TGTGCCAGCAGTCTGACAGGGATACTTAACTATGGCTACACCTTC
CDR3: CASSLTGILNYGYTF

D: -
J: TRBJ1-6
V: TRBV5-4
size: -
DNA: TGTGCCAGCAGCCTACAACAGGGAGGGAATTCACCCCTCCACTTT
CDR3: CASSLQQGGNSPLHF

D: -
J: TRBJ1-1
V: TRBV10-2
size: few
DNA: TGCGCCACCGGACAGTCGAACACTGAAGCTTTCTTT
CDR3: CATGQSNTEAFF

D: TRBD2
J: TRBJ2-3
V: TRBV2
size: few
DNA: TGTGCCAGCACCTTCGGCCCGGGGGGGCCCACAGATACGCAGTATTTT
CDR3: CASTFGPGGPTDTQYF

D: TRBD2
J: TRBJ2-2
V: TRBV4-3
size: few
DNA: TGCGCCAGCAGCCAATTCGGTCAGCGGGGGCGGGAGCTGTTTTTT
CDR3: CASSQFGQRGRELFF

D: -
J: TRBJ2-1
V: TRBV11-2
size: -
DNA: TGTGCCAGCAGCTCGACTAGATACAATGAGCAGTTCTTC
CDR3: CASSSTRYNEQFF

D: -
J: TRBJ1-1
V: TRBV5-1
size: -
DNA: TGCGCCAGCAAATTACAGGCCTCGTCGAACACTGAAGCTTTCTTT
CDR3: CASKLQASSNTEAFF

D: TRBD2
J: TRBJ2-7
V: TRBV10-3
size: -
DNA: TGTGCCATCAGTTCTAGCGGGAGGTTTTACGAGCAGTACTTC
CDR3: CAISSSGRFYEQYF

D: -
J: TRBJ2-5
V: TRBV12-1
size: -
DNA: TGTGCCAGCAGCCAGGGACTAGCGGGGTACCAAGAGACCCAGTACTTC
CDR3: CASSQGLAGYQETQYF

D: TRBD2
J: TRBJ2-2
V: TRBV13
size: -
DNA: TGTGCCAGCAGCCAAGGGACTAGCGCGGCCGGGGAGCTGTTTTTT
CDR3: CASSQGTSAAGELFF

D: -
J: TRBJ1-6
V: TRBV2
size: -
DNA: TGTGCCAGCAGTGAGGCGGGGGGGCTGGGTTCACCCCTCCACTTT
CDR3: CASSEAGGLGSPLHF

D: -
J: TRBJ2-1
V: TRBV5-1
size: -
DNA: TGCGCCAGCAGCTTGCAAGCGGTGTACGGGAATGAGCAGTTCTTC
CDR3: CASSLQAVYGNEQFF

D: -
J: TRBJ2-2
V: TRBV5-8
size: -
DNA: TGTGCCAGCAGCTTGGGTCTATGGACGGGAGACACCGGGGAGCTGTTTTTT
CDR3: CASSLGLWTGDTGELFF

D: -
J: TRBJ2-7
V: TRBV19
size: -
DNA: TGTGCCAGTAGTATAGAGTCTGGTAGCTCCTACGAGCAGTACTTC
CDR3: CASSIESGSSYEQYF

D: TRBD1
J: TRBJ1-4
V: TRBV5-4
size: -
DNA: TGTGCCAGCAGCCCGGGACAGCTTAATGAAAAACTGTTTTTT
CDR3: CASSPGQLNEKLFF

D: TRBD1
J: TRBJ2-2
V: TRBV14
size: -
DNA: TGTGCCAGCAGCCTCACGCTGGCCAGGGGGCAGTACACCGGGGAGCTGTTTTTT
CDR3: CASSLTLARGQYTGELFF

D: TRBD1
J: TRBJ1-2
V: TRBV30
size: -
DNA: TGTGCCTGGTTGGGTTGGGACAGGGGGCGCCCCGATGGCTACACCTTC
CDR3: CAWLGWDRGRPDGYTF